The present TCR beta chain was sequenced within a study of OX40 agonist ivuxolimab in advanced cancers. Overall study context: The dose of intravenous ivuxolimab that patients received every 2 weeks ranged from 0.01 to 10 mg/kg.

This CDR3 is 14 amino acids long. With 4 bases clipped from V and 4 bases from J, the junction kept 5 bases outside the gene matches. The germline V gene has CDR1 SGHRS and CDR2 YFSETQ. The method was immunoSEQ multiplex PCR; TCRdb's version includes in-frame clones alone and lacks a portion of them. The sample lists fewer than 75,000 clones; 75% to 85% were seen once. The rearrangement links TRBV5-1 to TRBJ2-5, with 9 bases identical to TRBD2. This sequence was found in an adult with an advanced solid tumor such as melanoma, head and neck, liver or kidney cancer. This material consisted of CD4+ or CD8+ T cells sorted from blood, taken in a trial of the OX40 agonist ivuxolimab. The CDR3 nucleotides read TGCGCCAGCAGCGCGGGGGGGCCGATAGAGACCCAGTACTTC. This sequence encodes CASSAGGPIETQYF.